Below are 21 T cell receptor beta chains sequenced from a single sample in a study of naive and memory T cell subsets. Study results and caveats: Naive repertoires, especially CD8, held a few larger clonotypes, possibly memory cells re-expressing CD45RA.

The beta constant-region primer was an equimolar mix of two oligonucleotides covering TRBC1 and TRBC2. Four rounds of PCR amplified the ligated cDNA using nested alpha and beta constant-region primers plus SP2. TCRdb passed the UMI-ligation and nested PCR reads through MiXCR, listing each CDR3 protein once. The table lists 90,000 to 120,000 distinct CDR3 sequences, approximately 15% of them singletons. For these receptors, no antigen is known. The sequencing sample was made of naive CD8+ T cells from blood. The receptors come from a human donor in good health.

V is TRBV27 and J is TRBJ2-1; TRBD1 matches 7 bases. CDR3 length: 16 residues. The ends lost 0 bases at V and 6 bases at J; junction bases unmatched: 8. Germline CDR1 MNHEY, CDR2 SMNVEV (reference sequence). The CDR3 DNA sequence: TGTGCCAGCAGTTTATCGCTGGGACAGACAATCAATGAGCAGTTCTTC. It codes for CASSLSLGQTINEQFF.

This clonotype was observed a few times. The chain recombines TRBV2 with TRBJ1-1, with TRBD1 matching over 10 bases. Germline CDR1 and CDR2: SNHLY and FYNNEI. The ends lost 3 bases at V and 4 bases at J; junction bases unmatched: 2. There are 14 residues in the CDR3. The CDR3 DNA reads TGTGCCAGCAGTGAGGGACAGGGGCCCACTGAAGCTTTCTTT. As protein: CASSEGQGPTEAFF.

This clonotype was seen more than once but under ten times. This chain connects TRBV30 to TRBJ1-1; D is unresolved. V was cut by 8 bases and J by 4 bases, with 11 bases left in between. Germline V gives CDR1 GTSNPN, CDR2 SVGIG (reference sequence). The CDR3 length is 11 residues. The CDR3: CAERRSTEAFF. The DNA for the CDR3 is TGTGCCGAGAGGAGAAGCACTGAAGCTTTCTTT.

The gene calls are TRBV29-1 and TRBJ2-3; 9 positions match TRBD2. The trim removed 6 bases at V and 0 bases at J, leaving 4 bases unmatched. Germline CDR1 is SQVTM and CDR2 is ANQGSEA. The CDR3 has 14 amino acids. CDR3 region: CSVPTSGSTDTQYF. The CDR3 bases are TGCAGCGTCCCTACTAGCGGGAGCACAGATACGCAGTATTTT.

Details on this clonotype: The CDR3 does not end in the conserved phenylalanine or tryptophan, so this is likely a read error. This rearrangement joins TRBV4-2 to TRBJ2-3; 8 nucleotides align to TRBD2. Germline CDR1 and CDR2: LGHNA and YNFKEQ. The trim removed 1 base at V and 4 bases at J, leaving 4 bases unmatched. The CDR3 consists of 15 residues. The CDR3 spells CASSQVAGGPDTQYI. In nucleotides, the CDR3 is TGTGCCAGCAGCCAAGTTGCGGGGGGTCCAGATACGCAGTATATT.

This clonotype has a handful of counts. The chain recombines TRBV4-1 with TRBJ2-2, with TRBD2 matching 10 bases. CDR1 is MGHRA and CDR2 is YSYEKL in the germline V gene. After removal of 5 bases from V and 2 bases from J, the junction contained 11 bases not matched to a gene. CDR3 length equals 18 residues. The CDR3 sequence: CASSFTSGIASNTGELFF. In DNA, the CDR3 is TGCGCCAGCAGCTTTACTAGCGGGATCGCCAGCAACACCGGGGAGCTGTTTTTT.

This clonotype showed up many times. The junction departs from the called germline gene at one end, perhaps through a read error. The chain employs TRBV11-1 and TRBJ1-5; D ambiguous. Per germline, CDR1 SGHAT and CDR2 FQDESV (reference sequence). The CDR3 runs 13 residues. In nucleotides, the CDR3 is TGTGCCAGCACGGTGGGAGAGAATCAACCCCAGCATTTT. It specifies CASTVGENQPQHF.

Concerning this clonotype itself: Given a much more abundant clone one base away, this may be a read error. V and J are TRBV19 and TRBJ2-7; D unclear. CDR1 and CDR2 from the germline V gene are LNHDA and SQIVND (reference sequence). Trimming left V 6 bases short and J 4 bases short, with 13 bases between. This CDR3 spans 13 amino acids. The CDR3 here is CASRPAGAYEQYF. The CDR3 DNA sequence: TGTGCCAGTAGGCCGGCAGGCGCTTACGAGCAGTACTTC.

This clonotype was picked up many times. The chain links TRBV30 to TRBJ1-6; 9 bases are a match to TRBD1. The CDR3 extends over 13 amino acids. From germline, CDR1 is GTSNPN and CDR2 SVGIG (reference sequence). Germline trimming cut 8 bases from V and 5 bases from J; bases unmatched to any gene: 4. The chain's CDR3 is CAGGQGDNSPLHF. In nucleotides, the CDR3 is TGTGCCGGGGGACAGGGAGATAATTCACCCCTCCACTTT. Supplemented by reference TRBV30 and TRBJ1-6, the full variable domain reads SQTIHQWPATLVQPVGSPLSLECTVEGTSNPNLYWYRQAAGRGLQLLFYSVGIGQISSEVPQNLSASRPQDRQFILSSKKLLLSDSGFYLCAGGQGDNSPLHFGNGTRLTVT.

V is TRBV7-9 and J is TRBJ2-3; 10 bases fit TRBD1. After removal of 5 bases from V and 6 bases from J, the junction contained 8 bases not matched to a gene. The V gene's germline CDR1 is SEHNR and CDR2 FQNEAQ (reference sequence). There are 15 residues in the CDR3. The CDR3 DNA reads as TGTGCCAGCAGCATCCGGGACAGGGGACCTGATACGCAGTATTTT. Its protein is CASSIRDRGPDTQYF.

The V and J genes are TRBV27 and TRBJ1-1; D is possibly TRBD1 (6 bases). CDR3 length: 15 residues. Trimming took off 5 bases at V and 0 bases at J, with 13 bases between the two ends. Germline values: CDR1 MNHEY, CDR2 SMNVEV (reference sequence). CDR3 protein: CASSPLDRLNTEAFF. The DNA for the CDR3 is TGTGCCAGCAGTCCGCTAGACAGGCTGAACACTGAAGCTTTCTTT.

This clonotype was detected many times. The genes are TRBV12-3 or TRBV12-4 and TRBJ2-3; 9 bases are shared with TRBD2. Trimming cost V 1 base and J 4 bases; bases outside gene matches: 9. The CDR3 extends over 17 amino acids. In DNA form, the CDR3 reads TGTGCCAGCAGTTTAGTCTCTCTAGCGGGAACGTCAGATACGCAGTATTTT. Translated: CASSLVSLAGTSDTQYF.

This clonotype occurred a few times. The rearrangement joins TRBV27 to TRBJ2-7; D possibly corresponds to TRBD1 (6 bases). CDR1 and CDR2 from the germline V gene are MNHEY and SMNVEV (reference sequence). This CDR3 spans 12 amino acids. V was clipped by 6 bases and J by 2 bases, with 8 bases between them. CDR3 DNA sequence: TGTGCCAGCAGGACAGGTCCCTACGAGCAGTACTTC. Its protein is CASRTGPYEQYF.

The chain has TRBV19 and TRBJ2-3; 7 bases agree with TRBD1. Trimming cost V 9 bases and J 0 bases; bases outside gene matches: 6. The CDR3 covers 14 residues. Germline CDR1 reads LNHDA; CDR2 reads SQIVND (reference sequence). CDR3 in amino acids: CASNRDSSTDTQYF. The CDR3 DNA reads TGTGCCAGCAACCGGGACAGTAGCACAGATACGCAGTATTTT.

The V and J genes are TRBV6-2 or TRBV6-3 and TRBJ2-5; no firm D call. The V and J ends lost 0 bases and 5 bases respectively, with 16 bases between them. Germline lookup yields CDR1 MNHEY and CDR2 SVGEGT. The CDR3 runs to 16 residues. CDR3 amino acids: CASSYSGVVTEETQYF. DNA for the CDR3: TGTGCCAGCAGTTACTCTGGGGTAGTGACGGAGGAGACCCAGTACTTC.

The chain employs TRBV12-3 or TRBV12-4 and TRBJ1-1; TRBD1 agrees at 9 bases. The CDR3 runs to 13 residues. V lost 7 bases to trimming and J lost 4 bases; unmatched junction nucleotides: 4. CDR3 amino acids: CASNGQGTTEAFF. In DNA, the CDR3 is TGTGCCAGCAACGGACAGGGGACCACTGAAGCTTTCTTT.

This clonotype has more than one count but fewer than ten. The chain combines TRBV28 with TRBJ1-2; D uncertain. V gave up 11 bases and J gave up 7 bases, with 14 bases separating them. Germline lookup yields CDR1 MDHEN and CDR2 SYDVKM. The CDR3 covers 11 residues. CDR3 residues: CAWGGGPGYTF. The CDR3 DNA is TGTGCCTGGGGAGGCGGACCTGGCTACACCTTC.

This clonotype was counted between two and nine times. The rearrangement joins TRBV11-2 to TRBJ2-7; no firm D call. The CDR3 has 15 amino acids. In germline, CDR1 is SGHAT, CDR2 FQNNGV. The V end was cut by 1 base, the J end by 2 bases, with 12 bases between. The CDR3 nucleotides read TGTGCCAGCAGCTTAGCCCCCCCGAAAACCTACGAGCAGTACTTC. Translating it yields CASSLAPPKTYEQYF.

This clonotype was found many times. V and J are TRBV20-1 and TRBJ2-7, with 8 nucleotides matching TRBD2. CDR1 DFQATT and CDR2 SNEGSKA come from the germline V gene (reference sequence). V trimming: 3 bases; J trimming: 7 bases; junction bases outside the gene matches: 14. The CDR3 covers 15 residues. CDR3 bases: TGCAGTGCTAGCCCTCGAGCGGGAGCGGTGGATGAGCAGTACTTC. This translates into CSASPRAGAVDEQYF.

In its sample, this clonotype was seen a few times. V and J are TRBV5-1 and TRBJ2-7, with 8 bases aligning to TRBD1. This CDR3 is built from 15 residues. V lost 4 bases and J lost 0; bases outside the gene matches: 6. CDR1 is SGHRS, CDR2 YFSETQ, per germline. The CDR3 nucleotides read TGCGCCAGCAGCGCACCCGGACAGGGCTCCTACGAGCAGTACTTC. Translating it yields CASSAPGQGSYEQYF.

This clonotype occurred a few times. The chain carries TRBV12-3 or TRBV12-4 and TRBJ1-5, with D hard to call. The CDR3 totals 15 residues. V was trimmed by 5 bases and J by 5 bases, leaving 16 bases between them. CDR3: CASSPEGPGDQPQHF. Here the CDR3 DNA reads TGTGCCAGCAGTCCCGAAGGCCCCGGGGATCAGCCCCAGCATTTT.